Listed below are T cell receptor beta chains from one sample, sequenced in a study of radiation and T cells in renal cell carcinoma. The protocol was immunoSEQ multiplex PCR, while the TCRdb copy is restricted to in-frame clones and leaves out a portion. The sample lists over 120,000 clones; around nine tenths were seen once. The sequences come from blood, collected from a patient whose treatment included radiotherapy and nephrectomy. All receptors derive from a woman aged 45-60 years with renal cell carcinoma. The CDR3 runs from the conserved cysteine through the conserved F or W. D genes are given only for firm matches. The size of a clone is reported for some rows only, either as once, few or many, or as a class for expanded clones.

d_call,v_call,j_call,clone_size,cdr3_length,cdr3_nt,cdr3_aa
TRBD1,TRBV30,TRBJ2-7,few,16,TGTGCCTGGAGGGCGGACAGGGGACCTTGGGCCTACGAGCAGTACTTC,CAWRADRGPWAYEQYF
NA,TRBV5-6,TRBJ1-1,NA,14,TGTGCCAGCAGCCCAGGGTTTTGGAACACTGAAGCTTTCTTT,CASSPGFWNTEAFF
TRBD1,TRBV28,TRBJ1-1,once,15,TGTGCCTCCTGCGGAGGGGGCGAGGGTAACACTGAAGCTTTCTTT,CASCGGGEGNTEAFF
NA,TRBV9,TRBJ1-2,NA,15,TGTGCCAGCAGCGTAGTGGCCCGGGGGGACTATGGCTACACCTTC,CASSVVARGDYGYTF
NA,TRBV5-1,TRBJ2-5,NA,16,TGCGCCAGCAGCTTGACGGGGGCGGCTGGCCAAGAGACCCAGTACTTC,CASSLTGAAGQETQYF
TRBD1,TRBV11-1,TRBJ1-2,NA,15,TGTGCCAGCAGCCCCGGACAGGGGATGATCTATGGCTACACCTTC,CASSPGQGMIYGYTF
TRBD2,TRBV2,TRBJ2-2,NA,17,TGTGCCAGCAATGAGTTGGTAGCGGGGGCCCATACCGGGGAGCTGTTTTTT,CASNELVAGAHTGELFF
NA,TRBV7-9,TRBJ2-7,NA,17,TGTGCCAGCAGCTTCGTAATGGGACAACAGGCGTCCTACGAGCAGTACTTC,CASSFVMGQQASYEQYF
TRBD2,TRBV7-2,TRBJ2-7,NA,15,TGTGCCAGCAGCTCCACTAGCGGGAGGTGGTACGAGCAGTACTTC,CASSSTSGRWYEQYF
NA,TRBV11-3,TRBJ2-3,NA,14,TGTGCCAGCAGCTTATCCCCAGAGGCAGATACGCAGTATTTT,CASSLSPEADTQYF
TRBD2,TRBV10-3,TRBJ2-1,NA,17,TGTGCCATCAGTGAGTCGACTAGCGGGAACATCTACAATGAGCAGTTCTTC,CAISESTSGNIYNEQFF
NA,TRBV11-2,TRBJ2-3,NA,17,TGTGCCAGCAGCTTAGATAGACTAGGGGGGACTACAGATACGCAGTATTTT,CASSLDRLGGTTDTQYF
NA,TRBV19,TRBJ2-7,NA,13,TGTGCCAGTAGGGGCAGGGGCGGGAACGAGCAGTACTTC,CASRGRGGNEQYF
TRBD1,TRBV5-4,TRBJ1-6,NA,15,TGTGCCAGCAGCTTGGCCCAGGGGGCCGAGGGGGCCCTCCACTTT,CASSLAQGAEGALHF